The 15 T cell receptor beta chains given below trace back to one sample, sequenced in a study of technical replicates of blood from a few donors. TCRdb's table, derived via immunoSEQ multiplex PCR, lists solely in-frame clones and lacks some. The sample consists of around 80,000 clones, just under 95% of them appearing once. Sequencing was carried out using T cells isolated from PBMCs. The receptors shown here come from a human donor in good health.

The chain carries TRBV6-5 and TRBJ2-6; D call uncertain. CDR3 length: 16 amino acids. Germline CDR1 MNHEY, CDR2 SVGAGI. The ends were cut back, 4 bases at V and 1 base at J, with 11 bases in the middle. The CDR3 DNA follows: TGTGCCAGCAGTTTACCCCGAGATTCTGGGGCCAACGTCCTGACTTTC. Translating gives CASSLPRDSGANVLTF.

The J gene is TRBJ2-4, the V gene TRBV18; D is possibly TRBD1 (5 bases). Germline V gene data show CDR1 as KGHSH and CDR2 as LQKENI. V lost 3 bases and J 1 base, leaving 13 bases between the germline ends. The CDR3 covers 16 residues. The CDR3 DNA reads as TGTGCCAGCTCACCTCAGGGTCTCAGGGCCAAAAACATTCAGTACTTC. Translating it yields CASSPQGLRAKNIQYF.

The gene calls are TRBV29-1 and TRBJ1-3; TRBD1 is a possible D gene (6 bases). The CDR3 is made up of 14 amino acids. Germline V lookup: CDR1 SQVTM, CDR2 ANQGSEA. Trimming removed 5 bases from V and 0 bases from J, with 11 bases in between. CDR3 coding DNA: TGCAGCGTTTGGCAAGGGGGCTCTGGAAACACCATATATTTT. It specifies CSVWQGGSGNTIYF.

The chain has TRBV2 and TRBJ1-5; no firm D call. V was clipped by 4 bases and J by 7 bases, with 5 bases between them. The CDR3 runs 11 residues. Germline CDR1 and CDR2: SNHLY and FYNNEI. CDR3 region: CASSAGQPQHF. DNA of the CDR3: TGTGCCAGCAGTGCAGGCCAGCCCCAGCATTTT.

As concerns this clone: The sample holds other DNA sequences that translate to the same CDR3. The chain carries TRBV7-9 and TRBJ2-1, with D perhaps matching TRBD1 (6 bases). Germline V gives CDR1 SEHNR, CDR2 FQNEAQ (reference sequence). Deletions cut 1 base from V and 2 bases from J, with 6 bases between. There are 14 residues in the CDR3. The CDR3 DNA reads TGTGCCAGCAGCTTAGGGACAGCCTACAATGAGCAGTTCTTC. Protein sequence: CASSLGTAYNEQFF.

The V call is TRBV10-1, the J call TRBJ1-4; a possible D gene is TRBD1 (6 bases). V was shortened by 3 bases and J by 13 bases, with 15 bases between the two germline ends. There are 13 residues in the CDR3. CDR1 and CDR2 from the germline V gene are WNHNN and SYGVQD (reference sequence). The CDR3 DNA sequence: TGCGCCAGCAGTGACCTCTACAGGGTTGGACTGTTTTTT. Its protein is CASSDLYRVGLFF.

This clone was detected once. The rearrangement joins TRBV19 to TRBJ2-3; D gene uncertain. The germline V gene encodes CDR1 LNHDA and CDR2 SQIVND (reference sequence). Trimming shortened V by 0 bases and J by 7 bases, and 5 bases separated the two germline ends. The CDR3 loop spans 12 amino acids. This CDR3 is CASSIDRNTQYF. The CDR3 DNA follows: TGTGCCAGTAGTATAGATAGAAATACGCAGTATTTT.

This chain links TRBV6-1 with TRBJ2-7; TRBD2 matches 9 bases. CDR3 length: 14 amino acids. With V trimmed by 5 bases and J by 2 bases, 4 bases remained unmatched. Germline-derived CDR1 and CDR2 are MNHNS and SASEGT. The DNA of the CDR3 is TGTGCCAGCAGTCAAGGGACTAGCCCCTACGAGCAGTACTTC. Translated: CASSQGTSPYEQYF.

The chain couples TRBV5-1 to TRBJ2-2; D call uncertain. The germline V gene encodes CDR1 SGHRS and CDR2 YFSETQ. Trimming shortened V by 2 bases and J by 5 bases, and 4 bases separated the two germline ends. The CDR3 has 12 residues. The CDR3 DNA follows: TGCGCCAGCAGCTTACTTACCGGGGAGCTGTTTTTT. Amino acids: CASSLLTGELFF.

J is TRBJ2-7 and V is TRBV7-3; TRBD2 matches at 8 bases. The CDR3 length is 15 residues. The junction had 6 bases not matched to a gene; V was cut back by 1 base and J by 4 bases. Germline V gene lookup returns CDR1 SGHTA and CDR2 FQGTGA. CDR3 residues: CASSLSSGNGYEQYF. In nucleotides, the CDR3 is TGTGCCAGCAGCTTAAGTAGCGGGAATGGGTACGAGCAGTACTTC.

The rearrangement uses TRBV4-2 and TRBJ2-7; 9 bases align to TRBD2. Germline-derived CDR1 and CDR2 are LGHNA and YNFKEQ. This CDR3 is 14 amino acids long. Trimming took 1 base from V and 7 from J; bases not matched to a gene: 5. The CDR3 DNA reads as TGTGCCAGCAGCCAAGTAGCGGGAGATTATGAGCAGTACTTC. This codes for CASSQVAGDYEQYF.

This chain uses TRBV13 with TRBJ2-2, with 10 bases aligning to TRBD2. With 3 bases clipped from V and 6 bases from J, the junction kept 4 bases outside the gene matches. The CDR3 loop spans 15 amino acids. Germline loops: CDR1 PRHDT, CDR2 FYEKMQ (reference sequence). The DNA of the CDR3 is TGTGCCAGCAGCTTTTCAGCGGGAGGGTCCGGGGAGCTGTTTTTT. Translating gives CASSFSAGGSGELFF. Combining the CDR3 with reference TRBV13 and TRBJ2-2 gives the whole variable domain AAGVIQSPRHLIKEKRETATLKCYPIPRHDTVYWYQQGPGQDPQFLISFYEKMQSDKGSIPDRFSAQQFSDYHSELNMSSLELGDSALYFCASSFSAGGSGELFFGEGSRLTVL.

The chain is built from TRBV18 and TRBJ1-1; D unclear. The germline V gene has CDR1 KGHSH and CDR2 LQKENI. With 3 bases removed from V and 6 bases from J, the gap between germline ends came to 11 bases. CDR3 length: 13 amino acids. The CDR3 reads CASSPIDGAEAFF. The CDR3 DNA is TGTGCCAGCTCACCTATAGACGGGGCTGAAGCTTTCTTT.

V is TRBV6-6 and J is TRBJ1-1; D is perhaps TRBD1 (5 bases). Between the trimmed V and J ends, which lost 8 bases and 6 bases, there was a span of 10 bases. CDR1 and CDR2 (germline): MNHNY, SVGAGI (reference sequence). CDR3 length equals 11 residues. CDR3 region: CASLMGPEAFF. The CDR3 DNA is TGTGCCAGCTTGATGGGGCCTGAAGCTTTCTTT.

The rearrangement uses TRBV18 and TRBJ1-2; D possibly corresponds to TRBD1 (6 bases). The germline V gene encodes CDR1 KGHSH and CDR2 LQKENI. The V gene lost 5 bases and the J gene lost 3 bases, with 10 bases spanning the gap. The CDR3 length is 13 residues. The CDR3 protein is CASSTRQDYGYTF. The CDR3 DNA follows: TGTGCCAGCTCAACCCGACAGGACTATGGCTACACCTTC. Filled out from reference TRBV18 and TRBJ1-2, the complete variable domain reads NAGVMQNPRHLVRRRGQEARLRCSPMKGHSHVYWYRQLPEEGLKFMVYLQKENIIDESGMPKERFSAEFPKEGPSILRIQQVVRGDSAAYFCASSTRQDYGYTFGSGTRLTVV.